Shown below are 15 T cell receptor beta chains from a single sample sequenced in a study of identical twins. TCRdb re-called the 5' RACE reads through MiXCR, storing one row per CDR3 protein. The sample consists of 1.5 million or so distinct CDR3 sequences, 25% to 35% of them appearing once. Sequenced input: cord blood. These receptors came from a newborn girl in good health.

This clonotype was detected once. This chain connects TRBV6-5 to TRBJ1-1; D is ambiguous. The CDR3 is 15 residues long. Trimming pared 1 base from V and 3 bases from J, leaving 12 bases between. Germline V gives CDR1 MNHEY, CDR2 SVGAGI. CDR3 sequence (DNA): TGTGCCAGCAGTTACTTCGGGGTCGGGGACACTGAAGCTTTCTTT. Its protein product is CASSYFGVGDTEAFF.

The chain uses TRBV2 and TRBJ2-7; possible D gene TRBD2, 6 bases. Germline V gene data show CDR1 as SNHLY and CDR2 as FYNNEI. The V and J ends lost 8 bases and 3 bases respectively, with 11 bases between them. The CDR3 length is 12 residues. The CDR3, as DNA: TGTGCCAGCGGGGGACTTAACTACGAGCAGTACTTC. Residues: CASGGLNYEQYF.

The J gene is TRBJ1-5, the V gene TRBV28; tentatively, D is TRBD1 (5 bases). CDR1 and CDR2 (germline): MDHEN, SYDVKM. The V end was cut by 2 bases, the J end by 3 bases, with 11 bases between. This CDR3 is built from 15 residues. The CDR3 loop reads CASSLGWGDNQPQHF. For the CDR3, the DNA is TGTGCCAGCAGTTTAGGGTGGGGGGACAATCAGCCCCAGCATTTT.

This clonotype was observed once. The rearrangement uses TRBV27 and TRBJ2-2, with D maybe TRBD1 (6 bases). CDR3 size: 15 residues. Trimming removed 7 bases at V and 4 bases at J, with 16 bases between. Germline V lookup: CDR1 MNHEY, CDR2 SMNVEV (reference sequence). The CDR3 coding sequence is TGTGCCAGCACCTGGGGTAGCAGGGGCACCGGGGAGCTGTTTTTT. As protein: CASTWGSRGTGELFF.

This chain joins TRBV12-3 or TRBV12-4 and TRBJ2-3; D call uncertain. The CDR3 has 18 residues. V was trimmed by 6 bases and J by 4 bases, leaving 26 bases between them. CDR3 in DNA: TGTGCCAGCAGCCCTTTCGGTCGGATTCCAATCACGGCAGATACGCAGTATTTT. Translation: CASSPFGRIPITADTQYF.

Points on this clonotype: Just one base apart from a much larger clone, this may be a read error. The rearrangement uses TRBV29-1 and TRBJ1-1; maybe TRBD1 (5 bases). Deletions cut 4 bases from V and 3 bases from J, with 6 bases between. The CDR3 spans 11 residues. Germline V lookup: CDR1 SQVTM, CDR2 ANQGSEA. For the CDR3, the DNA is TGCAGCGTTGGACAGCACACTGAAGCTTTCTTT. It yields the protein CSVGQHTEAFF.

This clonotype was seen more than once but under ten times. The CDR3 loop is CASSSPRGLTYEQYF. The CDR3 DNA is TGTGCCAGCAGCTCCCCTCGGGGACTGACCTACGAGCAGTACTTC. The rearrangement joins TRBV7-2 to TRBJ2-7, with a weak D call TRBD2 (6 bases). CDR1 SGHTA and CDR2 FQGNSA come from the germline V gene. Between the trimmed V and J ends, which lost 4 bases and 2 bases, there was a span of 15 bases. This CDR3 has 15 amino acids.

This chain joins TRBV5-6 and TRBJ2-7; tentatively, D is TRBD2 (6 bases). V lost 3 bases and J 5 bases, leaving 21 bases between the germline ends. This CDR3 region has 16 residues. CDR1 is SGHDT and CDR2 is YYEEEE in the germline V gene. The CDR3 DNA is TGTGCCAGCAGCTATTTCGGGGGACGGATACTCGACGAGCAGTACTTC. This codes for CASSYFGGRILDEQYF.

CDR3 in amino acids: CASSLGTGVLSSYGQYF. In DNA, the CDR3 is TGTGCCAGCAGTTTAGGGACAGGGGTTCTTTCTAGCTACGGGCAGTACTTC. The genes are TRBV12-3 or TRBV12-4 and TRBJ2-5; 9 bases fit TRBD1. The CDR3 has 17 residues. Trimming removed 1 base from V and 11 bases from J; junction bases left unmatched: 17.

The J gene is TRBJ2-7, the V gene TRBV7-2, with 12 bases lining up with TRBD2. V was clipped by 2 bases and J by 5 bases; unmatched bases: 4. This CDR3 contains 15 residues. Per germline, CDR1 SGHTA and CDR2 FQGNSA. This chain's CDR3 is CASSLQTSGSDEQYF. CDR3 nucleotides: TGTGCCAGCAGCTTACAGACTAGCGGGAGCGACGAGCAGTACTTC.

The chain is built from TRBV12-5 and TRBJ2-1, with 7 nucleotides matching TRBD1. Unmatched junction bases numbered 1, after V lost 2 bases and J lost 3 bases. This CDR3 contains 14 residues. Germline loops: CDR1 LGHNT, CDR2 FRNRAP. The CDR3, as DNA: TGTGCTAGTGGTTTGCCAGGGGGCTACAATGAGCAGTTCTTC. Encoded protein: CASGLPGGYNEQFF.

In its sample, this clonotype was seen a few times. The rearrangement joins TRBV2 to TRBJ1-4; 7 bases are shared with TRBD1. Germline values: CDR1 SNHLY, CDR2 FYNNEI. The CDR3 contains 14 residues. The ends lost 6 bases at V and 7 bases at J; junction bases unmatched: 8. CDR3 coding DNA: TGTGCCAGCAGAACAGGGGCCGCGGGTGAAAAACTGTTTTTT. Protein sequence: CASRTGAAGEKLFF.

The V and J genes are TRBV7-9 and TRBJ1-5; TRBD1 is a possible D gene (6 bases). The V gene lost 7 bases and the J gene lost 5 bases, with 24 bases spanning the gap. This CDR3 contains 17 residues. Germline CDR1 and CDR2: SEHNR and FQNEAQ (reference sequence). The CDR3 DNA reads TGTGCCAGCATCAACAGCCCCCACAGGGAGAAAGATCAGCCCCAGCATTTT. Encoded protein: CASINSPHREKDQPQHF. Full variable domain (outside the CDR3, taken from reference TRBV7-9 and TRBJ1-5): DTGVSQNPRHKITKRGQNVTFRCDPISEHNRLYWYRQTLGQGPEFLTYFQNEAQLEKSRLLSDRFSAERPKGSFSTLEIQRTEQGDSAMYLCASINSPHREKDQPQHFGDGTRLSIL.

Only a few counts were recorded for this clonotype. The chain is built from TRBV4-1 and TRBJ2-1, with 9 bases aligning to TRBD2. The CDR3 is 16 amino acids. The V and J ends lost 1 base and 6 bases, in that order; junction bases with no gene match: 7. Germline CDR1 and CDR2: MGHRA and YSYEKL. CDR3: CASSQVGTSLGNEQFF. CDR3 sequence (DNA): TGCGCCAGCAGCCAAGTGGGGACTAGCCTGGGCAATGAGCAGTTCTTC.

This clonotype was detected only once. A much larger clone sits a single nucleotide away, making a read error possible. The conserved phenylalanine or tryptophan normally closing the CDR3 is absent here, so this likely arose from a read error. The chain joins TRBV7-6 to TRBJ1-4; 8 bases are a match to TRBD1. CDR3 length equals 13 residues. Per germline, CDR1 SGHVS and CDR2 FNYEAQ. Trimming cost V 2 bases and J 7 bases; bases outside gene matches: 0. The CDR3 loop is CASSLQGAEKLFY. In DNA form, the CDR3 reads TGTGCCAGCAGCTTACAGGGGGCTGAAAAACTGTTTTAT.